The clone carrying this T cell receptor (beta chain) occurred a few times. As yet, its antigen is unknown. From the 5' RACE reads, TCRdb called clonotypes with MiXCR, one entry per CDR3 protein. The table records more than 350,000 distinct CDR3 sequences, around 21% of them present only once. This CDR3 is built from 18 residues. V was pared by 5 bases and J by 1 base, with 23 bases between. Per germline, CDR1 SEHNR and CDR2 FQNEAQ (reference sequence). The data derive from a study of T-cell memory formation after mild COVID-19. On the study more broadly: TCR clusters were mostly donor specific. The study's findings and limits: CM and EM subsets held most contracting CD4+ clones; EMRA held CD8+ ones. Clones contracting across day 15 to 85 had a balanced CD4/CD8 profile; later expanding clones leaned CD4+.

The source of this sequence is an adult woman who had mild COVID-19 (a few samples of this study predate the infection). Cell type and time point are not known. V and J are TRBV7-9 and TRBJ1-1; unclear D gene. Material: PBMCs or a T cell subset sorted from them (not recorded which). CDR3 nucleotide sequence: TGTGCCAGCAGCCCCGCCCCTCGACTACTCCCCGGGAACACTGAAGCTTTCTTT. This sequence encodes CASSPAPRLLPGNTEAFF.